This TCR beta chain derives from a study of T-cell reconstitution after alpha-beta-depleted transplantation in children. This clonotype has ten or more counts. Germline-derived CDR1 and CDR2 are SGHVS and FQNEAQ. V was trimmed by 1 base and J by 7 bases, leaving 17 bases between them. This CDR3 has 17 residues. Construction of the TCRbeta library involved unique molecular identifiers. One entry per CDR3 protein, called by TCRdb with MiXCR from the PCR reads. This sample has about 230,000 distinct CDR3 sequences, with approximately 9.9% found just once. Sequencing used PBMCs from the stem cell graft donor, obtained from the stem cell graft. This sequence was found in a human donor who donated a stem cell graft to a child with SCID. The chain couples TRBV7-8 to TRBJ1-6; tentatively, D is TRBD1 (5 bases). In nucleotides, the CDR3 is TGTGCCAGCAGCTTAGGCTCCCGGGGCGCCTGGAATTCACCCCTCCACTTT. Its protein is CASSLGSRGAWNSPLHF.